What follows are 22 T cell receptor beta chains derived from one specimen sequenced in a study of persistence of HIV-infected CD4 T cells. The immunoSEQ assay was version 4, run in survey mode. TCRdb keeps only in-frame clones here, not all; method: immunoSEQ multiplex PCR. Counted here are roughly 28,000 clones, 78% occurring once; the ten biggest clones make up more than 0.75%. Stimulation used about 10 ug/mL lysate from CMV-infected fibroblasts. CD40L-negative CD69-negative CD45RO-high memory CD4+ T cells were sorted as populations depleted of antigen-responding cells. These TCRs' antigens remain unknown. The sequencing here drew on CD4+ T cells sorted from PBMCs after approximately 20-hour stimulation, taken from a patient who received antiretroviral therapy. Receptor source: an adult woman with HIV who was CMV-seropositive.

The chain recombines TRBV29-1 with TRBJ2-3; tentatively, D is TRBD1 (6 bases). The length of the CDR3 is 14 residues. Trimming cost V 6 bases and J 0 bases, with 13 bases left between them. Germline V CDR1 and CDR2: SQVTM, ANQGSEA. The CDR3 loop is CSVTGRSSTDTQYF. The CDR3 nucleotides read TGCAGCGTCACAGGGCGTTCTAGCACAGATACGCAGTATTTT.

The V gene is TRBV27, the J gene TRBJ1-1; D is possibly TRBD1 (5 bases). CDR3 length equals 13 residues. Per the germline V gene, CDR1 is MNHEY and CDR2 is SMNVEV (reference sequence). Trimming stripped 5 bases from V and 7 bases from J, with 14 bases between. The CDR3 spells CASSRRERDEAFF. The CDR3 DNA reads as TGTGCCAGCAGTCGCAGGGAACGGGATGAAGCTTTCTTT.

This chain connects TRBV5-1 to TRBJ1-2; 8 nucleotides line up with TRBD1. Per germline, CDR1 SGHRS and CDR2 YFSETQ. The CDR3 sequence is 15 residues long. The V and J ends lost 5 bases and 4 bases, in that order; junction bases with no gene match: 10. The CDR3 loop is CASRDREAAFYGYTF. DNA for the CDR3: TGCGCCAGCAGGGACAGGGAAGCGGCATTCTATGGCTACACCTTC.

This chain joins TRBV12-3 or TRBV12-4 and TRBJ2-7; D not certain. Trimming removed 3 bases at V and 3 bases at J, with 6 bases between. This CDR3 contains 12 residues. The CDR3 protein is CASSFMGYEQYF. The CDR3 DNA sequence: TGTGCCAGCAGTTTCATGGGCTACGAGCAGTACTTC.

This chain links TRBV29-1 with TRBJ1-5, with TRBD1 matching over 9 bases. The CDR3 is 14 residues long. Germline CDR1 is SQVTM and CDR2 is ANQGSEA. Germline trimming cut 7 bases from V and 7 bases from J; bases unmatched to any gene: 11. The CDR3 loop reads CSARTGAGGQPQHF. CDR3 sequence (DNA): TGCAGCGCCCGGACAGGGGCGGGAGGACAGCCCCAGCATTTT.

The chain carries TRBV20-1 and TRBJ1-1, with D perhaps matching TRBD1 (5 bases). Germline lookup yields CDR1 DFQATT and CDR2 SNEGSKA (reference sequence). The CDR3 loop spans 11 amino acids. Trimming removed 4 bases from V and 7 bases from J, with 10 bases in between. Here the CDR3 reads CSATDDSEAFF. As DNA, the CDR3 is TGCAGTGCTACAGATGACAGTGAAGCTTTCTTT.

This clone was picked up one time. Here the CDR3 reads CASSERTGIGSPLHF. The CDR3 DNA sequence: TGTGCCAGCAGCGAAAGGACAGGGATTGGTTCACCCCTCCACTTT. The chain combines TRBV9 with TRBJ1-6, with 8 positions matching TRBD1. V lost 3 bases to trimming and J lost 9 bases; unmatched junction nucleotides: 8. This CDR3 has 15 residues. CDR1 SGDLS and CDR2 YYNGEE come from the germline V gene.

The rearrangement uses TRBV6-5 and TRBJ1-2; D gene unclear. V was clipped by 5 bases and J by 2 bases, with 9 bases between them. This CDR3 is built from 13 residues. CDR1 is MNHEY and CDR2 is SVGAGI in the germline V gene. This CDR3 is CASSPRENYGYTF. CDR3 in DNA: TGTGCCAGCAGTCCCCGGGAGAACTATGGCTACACCTTC.

The V and J genes are TRBV5-1 and TRBJ2-1, with 13 bases matching TRBD2. Trimming cost V 3 bases and J 6 bases; bases outside gene matches: 3. Per the germline V gene, CDR1 is SGHRS and CDR2 is YFSETQ. The length of the CDR3 is 15 residues. CDR3 in amino acids: CASSSLAGGPNEQFF. The CDR3 nucleotides are TGCGCCAGCAGCTCACTAGCGGGGGGGCCCAATGAGCAGTTCTTC.

V gene TRBV3-1 (or the pseudogene TRBV3-2) combines with J gene TRBJ2-3; D remains ambiguous. Germline assignment: CDR1 LGHDT and CDR2 YNNKEL (reference sequence). This CDR3 comprises 15 residues. The V end was cut by 1 base, the J end by 6 bases, with 14 bases between. The CDR3, as DNA: TGTGCCAGCAGCCAAGGGCCGTCTAGAAGGGATACGCAGTATTTT. Translation: CASSQGPSRRDTQYF.

V gene TRBV5-1 combines with J gene TRBJ1-2, with 9 bases fitting TRBD1. V shed 5 bases and J 6 bases; nucleotides not matched to a gene: 8. The germline gives CDR1 SGHRS, CDR2 YFSETQ. The CDR3 length is 14 residues. The CDR3 is CASSRTGVEDGYTF. CDR3 in DNA: TGCGCCAGCAGTCGGACAGGGGTTGAGGATGGCTACACCTTC. The complete variable domain, with remaining parts taken from reference TRBV5-1 and TRBJ1-2, reads KAGVTQTPRYLIKTRGQQVTLSCSPISGHRSVSWYQQTPGQGLQFLFEYFSETQRNKGNFPGRFSGRQFSNSRSEMNVSTLELGDSALYLCASSRTGVEDGYTFGSGTRLTVV.

The CDR3 loop is CASSPGLSTEAFF. The CDR3 region has the DNA TGTGCCAGCAGTCCCGGATTATCCACTGAAGCTTTCTTT. The chain joins TRBV12-3 or TRBV12-4 to TRBJ1-1; D uncertain. CDR3 size: 13 residues. Deletions cut 5 bases from V and 4 bases from J, with 11 bases between.

J is TRBJ2-5 and V is TRBV28, with D perhaps TRBD2 (5 bases). Trimming removed 2 bases at V and 2 bases at J, with 12 bases between. Germline CDR1 reads MDHEN; CDR2 reads SYDVKM. This CDR3 has 15 residues. The DNA of the CDR3 is TGTGCCAGCAGTTTACCCGGGGAATTTCAAGAGACCCAGTACTTC. Amino acid sequence: CASSLPGEFQETQYF.

The J gene is TRBJ1-2, the V gene TRBV6-5; the D is unclear. The CDR3 runs to 14 residues. Trimming took 2 bases from V and 5 from J, leaving 12 bases between them. Germline lookup yields CDR1 MNHEY and CDR2 SVGAGI. CDR3 in DNA: TGTGCCAGCAGTTACGGCAGCGAGTGGTATGGCTACACCTTC. It specifies CASSYGSEWYGYTF.

This clone has only one observation. The chain couples TRBV2 to TRBJ1-2; D is unclear. Germline loops: CDR1 SNHLY, CDR2 FYNNEI. The length of the CDR3 is 12 residues. V was trimmed by 6 bases and J by 7 bases, leaving 12 bases between them. CDR3 region: CASRGLSGGYTF. In DNA, the CDR3 is TGTGCCAGCAGGGGCCTCTCGGGTGGCTACACCTTC.

CDR3 residues: CASSLAVGGRPTEAFF. The CDR3 nucleotides read TGCGCCAGCAGCTTGGCCGTCGGTGGCAGACCCACTGAAGCTTTCTTT. The chain carries TRBV5-1 and TRBJ1-1; D call uncertain. There are 16 residues in the CDR3. Between the trimmed V and J ends, which lost 0 bases and 4 bases, there was a span of 16 bases. Per germline, CDR1 SGHRS and CDR2 YFSETQ.

The chain has TRBV24-1 and TRBJ2-3, with D uncertain. The CDR3 is 16 amino acids. Trimming removed 0 bases from V and 0 bases from J, with 9 bases in between. Per the germline V gene, CDR1 is KGHDR and CDR2 is SFDVKD. The CDR3 region has the DNA TGTGCCACCAGTGATTTGGAGCCAACTAGCACAGATACGCAGTATTTT. This encodes CATSDLEPTSTDTQYF.

The rearrangement joins TRBV2 to TRBJ1-5; D gene uncertain. CDR1 SNHLY and CDR2 FYNNEI come from the germline V gene. The CDR3 sequence is 14 residues long. The ends were cut back, 3 bases at V and 2 bases at J, with 8 bases in the middle. CDR3 sequence: CASSDPGGNQPQHF. As DNA, the CDR3 is TGTGCCAGCAGTGACCCCGGGGGCAATCAGCCCCAGCATTTT.

The rearrangement uses TRBV20-1 and TRBJ1-1; the D gene is possibly TRBD1 (5 bases). The germline CDR1 and CDR2 sequences are DFQATT and SNEGSKA (reference sequence). The CDR3 is made up of 11 amino acids. The V end lost 6 bases, the J end lost 6 bases, and 11 bases lay between the germline ends. CDR3 protein: CSAWDLPEAFF. The CDR3 DNA reads TGCAGTGCCTGGGACCTCCCTGAAGCTTTCTTT.

The chain employs TRBV5-1 and TRBJ1-2, with 12 bases aligning to TRBD1. From germline, CDR1 is SGHRS and CDR2 YFSETQ. The V and J ends lost 0 bases and 8 bases, in that order; junction bases with no gene match: 5. CDR3 length: 15 amino acids. The CDR3 DNA sequence: TGCGCCAGCAGCTTGGAGGGACAGGGGGCATTCGGCTACACCTTC. Its translation is CASSLEGQGAFGYTF.

The chain joins TRBV6-5 to TRBJ2-3; 13 nucleotides line up with TRBD2. The CDR3 length is 15 residues. The germline V gene encodes CDR1 MNHEY and CDR2 SVGAGI. Trimming took 6 bases from V and 5 from J; bases not matched to a gene: 5. Here the CDR3 reads CASRDRTSGGDTQYF. The CDR3 DNA follows: TGTGCCAGCAGGGACCGGACTAGCGGGGGAGATACGCAGTATTTT.

The chain carries TRBV10-1 and TRBJ2-1, with D possibly called TRBD1 or TRBD2 (6 bases each). Germline CDR1 is WNHNN and CDR2 is SYGVQD (reference sequence). V lost 0 bases, J lost 4 bases, and 10 bases lay in between. The CDR3 is 15 residues long. The CDR3 bases are TGCGCCAGCAGTGAGTCCCGGGGGCTGTACAATGAGCAGTTCTTC. Translation: CASSESRGLYNEQFF.